This T cell receptor beta chain was identified during a study of T-cell reconstitution after alpha-beta-depleted transplantation in children (dated by TCRdb to the mid-2010s). Regarding the study in general: Using TCR repertoire profiling, the study followed T-cell immune reconstitution in a quantitative way in children after TCRalphabeta/CD19-depleted allogeneic hematopoietic cell transplantation.

The protocol used for the library was PCR. These reads were obtained on an Illumina HiSeq 2500. Molecular barcoding was employed in the preparation of TCR libraries, with unique molecular identifiers being used to normalize TCRbeta repertoire quantification. The public reads were run again by TCRdb, first through fastp at Q25 and then through MiXCR, and only productive beta chains were kept. Identical CDR3 protein sequences are pooled into one entry, listed with their most common genes and DNA. The sample table holds over 85,000 distinct CDR3 sequences, of which approximately 10% were seen once. Approximately 7.6% of the sample is in the top ten clones. This clonotype was observed a few times. Its specific antigen is unknown. A junction end diverges from the germline sequence, so it may reflect a read error. CDR1 and CDR2, per the germline V gene, are LGHNA and YSLEER. From its cysteine to its phenylalanine, the CDR3 spans 20 amino acids. The DNA shown is the 60-base CDR3, in frame from base 1.

The source was PBMCs from the stem cell graft donor, collected from the stem cell graft. The receptor was isolated from a human donor who donated a stem cell graft to a child with acute lymphoblastic leukemia. This sequence uses TRBV4-3 and TRBJ2-6, with 10 bases matching TRBD1. The DNA sequence reads TGCGCCAGCAGCCCCCGGTCGAGAGACAGGGGGCAGTTTGGGGCCAACGGCCTGACTTTC. It encodes CASSPRSRDRGQFGANGLTF.